A single sample is the source of the 14 T cell receptor beta chains below, sequenced in a study of technical replicates of blood from a few donors (dated by TCRdb to about 2017). Libraries were prepared through the immunoSEQ multiplex PCR assay. Held by TCRdb, this immuneACCESS table contains in-frame sequences only and omits some clones. Under half of the omission traces to an unresolved V gene where checked; the cause of the rest is unknown. The sample table lists about 73,000 clones, just over 90% of them with a count of one. The top ten clones comprise 0.2% to 0.3% of the sample. Sequenced sample: T cells isolated from PBMCs. The receptors shown here come from a human donor in good health.

CDR3 nucleotide sequence: TGTGCCAGCAGCGAAAATCCCCTAGCGATGCTCAATGAGCAGTTCTTC. Protein sequence: CASSENPLAMLNEQFF. V and J are TRBV7-3 and TRBJ2-1; a weak D match, TRBD2 (6 bases). Germline CDR1 SGHTA, CDR2 FQGTGA. CDR3 length: 16 residues. Trimming removed 5 bases from V and 6 bases from J, with 20 bases in between.

CDR3: CASSEEASWEQYF. For the CDR3, the DNA is TGTGCCAGCAGTGAGGAGGCATCATGGGAGCAGTACTTC. The chain recombines TRBV6-1 with TRBJ2-7, with a tentative D call TRBD2 (5 bases). Trimming pared 3 bases from V and 7 bases from J, leaving 13 bases between. CDR1 is MNHNS and CDR2 is SASEGT in the germline V gene. The length of the CDR3 is 13 residues.

J is TRBJ2-5 and V is TRBV7-9; 8 bases map to TRBD1. The germline gives CDR1 SEHNR, CDR2 FQNEAQ (reference sequence). Trimming took 5 bases from V and 5 from J; bases not matched to a gene: 10. The length of the CDR3 is 15 residues. The CDR3 DNA sequence: TGTGCCAGCAGCGAGGGGACAGGTTGGGGGGAGACCCAGTACTTC. Encoded protein: CASSEGTGWGETQYF. The full variable domain, in which reference TRBV7-9 and TRBJ2-5 provide the parts outside the CDR3, is DTGVSQNPRHKITKRGQNVTFRCDPISEHNRLYWYRQTLGQGPEFLTYFQNEAQLEKSRLLSDRFSAERPKGSFSTLEIQRTEQGDSAMYLCASSEGTGWGETQYFGPGTRLLVL.

The V call is TRBV5-1, the J call TRBJ2-5; TRBD1 aligns across 10 bases. Looked up from germline, CDR1 is SGHRS and CDR2 is YFSETQ. V gave up 0 bases and J gave up 5 bases; unmatched junction bases: 7. The CDR3 has 16 amino acids. The CDR3 coding sequence is TGCGCCAGCAGCTTGGGGGACAGGGGCTCGGGGGAGACCCAGTACTTC. It specifies CASSLGDRGSGETQYF.

The chain uses TRBV5-1 and TRBJ2-1; a weak D match, TRBD2 (5 bases). The CDR3 has 13 amino acids. The germline V and J ends were trimmed by 5 bases and 5 bases, with 11 bases remaining between them. Germline CDR1 SGHRS, CDR2 YFSETQ. This chain's CDR3 is CASRRDNNNEQFF. The CDR3 DNA reads TGCGCCAGCAGACGGGATAACAACAATGAGCAGTTCTTC.

This rearrangement joins TRBV2 to TRBJ1-3, with a weak D call TRBD1 (5 bases). The length of the CDR3 is 15 residues. Germline CDR1 reads SNHLY; CDR2 reads FYNNEI. V lost 2 bases to trimming and J lost 4 bases, with 12 bases between them. The CDR3 loop is CASSELRGSGNTIYF. CDR3 bases: TGTGCCAGCAGTGAACTAAGGGGATCCGGAAACACCATATATTTT. Together with reference TRBV2 and TRBJ1-3, the CDR3 gives the full variable domain: EPEVTQTPSHQVTQMGQEVILRCVPISNHLYFYWYRQILGQKVEFLVSFYNNEISEKSEIFDDQFSVERPDGSNFTLKIRSTKLEDSAMYFCASSELRGSGNTIYFGEGSWLTVV.

The chain links TRBV28 to TRBJ2-7; 11 bases match TRBD1. This CDR3 region has 19 residues. J gave up 3 bases and V 6 bases, and 19 bases lay outside the gene matches. From germline, CDR1 is MDHEN and CDR2 SYDVKM. The CDR3 region is CASRKTSRDRGGTLYEQYF. The CDR3 bases are TGTGCCAGCAGGAAAACGTCCCGGGACAGGGGGGGTACGCTCTACGAGCAGTACTTC.

The chain carries TRBV2 and TRBJ1-1; D not resolved. The length of the CDR3 is 12 residues. V lost 4 bases and J lost 3, with 6 bases in between. Germline values: CDR1 SNHLY, CDR2 FYNNEI. CDR3 sequence reads: CASSVLYTEAFF. The CDR3 DNA follows: TGTGCCAGCAGTGTTTTATACACTGAAGCTTTCTTT.

The chain carries TRBV5-4 and TRBJ2-2; TRBD2 matches at 7 bases. The J segment lost 0 bases and the V segment lost 3 bases, leaving 5 bases of the junction unmatched. In germline, CDR1 is SGHNT, CDR2 YYREEE (reference sequence). There are 16 residues in the CDR3. The CDR3 loop reads CASSSLALANTGELFF. The CDR3 DNA sequence: TGTGCCAGCAGCTCACTAGCGCTTGCGAACACCGGGGAGCTGTTTTTT.

V gene TRBV5-6 combines with J gene TRBJ1-1; 7 positions agree with TRBD1. The V gene end was trimmed by 7 bases and the J gene end by 2 bases; junction bases not matched to a gene: 11. CDR1 and CDR2 (germline): SGHDT, YYEEEE. The CDR3 has 15 amino acids. The CDR3 loop reads CASQGQVISNTEAFF. The CDR3 DNA reads as TGTGCCAGCCAAGGACAGGTAATTTCTAACACTGAAGCTTTCTTT.

This rearrangement joins TRBV10-1 to TRBJ1-1, with D perhaps TRBD1 (5 bases). V gave up 5 bases and J gave up 3 bases, with 10 bases separating them. There are 13 residues in the CDR3. Germline V gene sequence: CDR1 WNHNN, CDR2 SYGVQD (reference sequence). CDR3 nucleotides: TGCGCCAGCAGTCCTTCCAGGGACACTGAAGCTTTCTTT. This translates into CASSPSRDTEAFF.

In its sample, this clone was seen once. The rearrangement links TRBV6-5 to TRBJ1-1; D may be TRBD1 (5 bases). The CDR3 has 15 amino acids. The germline V gene has CDR1 MNHEY and CDR2 SVGAGI. The V end lost 6 bases, the J end lost 3 bases, and 17 bases lay between the germline ends. The CDR3: CASSPGLGRDTEAFF. DNA of the CDR3: TGTGCCAGCAGCCCCGGTTTGGGCAGGGACACTGAAGCTTTCTTT.

The chain is built from TRBV6-1 and TRBJ1-1; D is uncertain. This CDR3 is built from 11 residues. V dropped 7 bases and J dropped 5 bases, with 8 bases sitting between them. Per the germline V gene, CDR1 is MNHNS and CDR2 is SASEGT. The CDR3 DNA follows: TGTGCCAGCAACTGGAGGACTGAAGCTTTCTTT. This encodes CASNWRTEAFF.

V is TRBV10-3 and J is TRBJ2-7; possible D gene TRBD1, 6 bases. CDR3 size: 12 residues. Germline V gene lookup returns CDR1 ENHRY and CDR2 SYGVKD. Trimming shortened V by 6 bases and J by 6 bases, and 12 bases separated the two germline ends. The CDR3 loop reads CAISQGRREQYF. The CDR3 DNA is TGTGCCATCAGCCAGGGGCGACGCGAGCAGTACTTC.